These 9 T cell receptor beta chains originate from one sample sequenced in a study of CD8 T cells in Susac syndrome. Random hexamers primed reverse transcription of about 0.45 to 1 ug RNA. TCRdb redid the calling of the immunoSEQ multiplex PCR reads with MiXCR, one entry per CDR3 protein. The sample has fewer than 150,000 distinct CDR3 sequences, 94% seen once; the top ten hold 0.27%. The sequencing input was CD8+ T cells from PBMCs. Every receptor here comes from a human donor in good health.

The J gene is TRBJ2-3, the V gene TRBV2; D ambiguous. CDR1 and CDR2 (germline): SNHLY, FYNNEI. V was clipped by 7 bases and J by 6 bases, with 8 bases between them. The CDR3 extends over 11 amino acids. The CDR3 loop is CASTLGDTQYF. DNA for the CDR3: TGTGCCAGCACTTTGGGGGATACGCAGTATTTT.

The genes are TRBV28 and TRBJ2-1, with 10 bases identical to TRBD2. V trimming: 5 bases; J trimming: 12 bases; junction bases outside the gene matches: 7. Germline V gives CDR1 MDHEN, CDR2 SYDVKM. The CDR3 length is 13 residues. The CDR3 spells CASSPGASGRQFF. DNA for the CDR3: TGTGCCAGCAGTCCTGGGGCTAGCGGGAGGCAGTTCTTC.

This clonotype was observed once. The chain employs TRBV6-2 or TRBV6-3 and TRBJ2-7; the D is unclear. The CDR3 is made up of 13 amino acids. In germline, CDR1 is MNHEY, CDR2 SVGEGT. V lost 4 bases and J lost 3, with 10 bases in between. The CDR3 loop is CASSSDRNYEQYF. Written as DNA, the CDR3 is TGTGCCAGCAGTTCGGACCGGAACTACGAGCAGTACTTC.

In this sample, this clonotype turned up a few times. This sequence joins TRBV7-9 and TRBJ2-1; D unresolved. The ends were cut back, 4 bases at V and 4 bases at J, with 5 bases in the middle. The CDR3 runs 12 residues. Germline V CDR1 and CDR2: SEHNR, FQNEAQ (reference sequence). The chain's CDR3 is CASSSQYNEQFF. CDR3 in DNA: TGTGCCAGCAGCTCTCAATACAATGAGCAGTTCTTC.

V is TRBV27 and J is TRBJ2-7; tentative D call: TRBD1 (5 bases). The CDR3 contains 15 residues. The germline CDR1 and CDR2 sequences are MNHEY and SMNVEV (reference sequence). V was trimmed by 2 bases and J by 3 bases, leaving 14 bases between them. CDR3 sequence: CASSLRGPNNYEQYF. CDR3 coding DNA: TGTGCCAGCAGTTTAAGGGGCCCTAATAACTACGAGCAGTACTTC.

The CDR3 bases are TGTGCCAGCAGTTTAAGCCCCTGGGGTGGAGGAAACGAGCAGTACTTC. This encodes CASSLSPWGGGNEQYF. The chain links TRBV28 to TRBJ2-7; maybe TRBD2 (5 bases). The germline V and J ends were trimmed by 2 bases and 5 bases, with 19 bases remaining between them. Germline values: CDR1 MDHEN, CDR2 SYDVKM. The CDR3 is 16 amino acids. The entire variable domain, with the rest obtained from reference TRBV28 and TRBJ2-7, is as follows: DVKVTQSSRYLVKRTGEKVFLECVQDMDHENMFWYRQDPGLGLRLIYFSYDVKMKEKGDIPEGYSVSREKKERFSLILESASTNQTSMYLCASSLSPWGGGNEQYFGPGTRLTVT.

The J gene is TRBJ1-2, the V gene TRBV6-5; 8 bases are shared with TRBD1. With 4 bases clipped from V and 3 bases from J, the junction kept 4 bases outside the gene matches. CDR1 and CDR2 (germline): MNHEY, SVGAGI. CDR3 length: 14 amino acids. This CDR3 is CASSSQGVDYGYTF. CDR3 bases: TGTGCCAGCAGTTCACAGGGGGTAGACTATGGCTACACCTTC.

The gene calls are TRBV7-2 and TRBJ2-5, with TRBD2 matching 7 bases. The CDR3 runs to 15 residues. Looked up from germline, CDR1 is SGHTA and CDR2 is FQGNSA. V lost 5 bases, J lost 3 bases, and 9 bases stayed unmatched. The chain's CDR3 is CASSARDYLEETQYF. The DNA for the CDR3 is TGTGCCAGCAGCGCCCGGGACTACCTGGAAGAGACCCAGTACTTC.

The gene calls are TRBV27 and TRBJ2-7, with 8 positions matching TRBD1. V lost 0 bases to trimming and J lost 3 bases; unmatched junction nucleotides: 7. CDR3 length: 16 residues. Germline lookup yields CDR1 MNHEY and CDR2 SMNVEV (reference sequence). The CDR3 DNA reads TGTGCCAGCAGTTTATCACCAGACAGGGGCTTCTACGAGCAGTACTTC. Translating it yields CASSLSPDRGFYEQYF.